What follows are 32 T cell receptor beta chains derived from one specimen sequenced in a study of blood T cell repertoires in COVID-19. Using immunoSEQ multiplex PCR, the repertoire was profiled, and TCRdb retains in-frame clones only, with some absent. The repertoire holds about 150,000 clones, with roughly 89% as singletons. Specimen: peripheral blood. These receptors all come from a human donor in a cohort sampled during active COVID-19.

Only a few counts were recorded for this clone. The chain recombines TRBV19 with TRBJ1-1; D might be TRBD1 (5 bases). Germline values: CDR1 LNHDA, CDR2 SQIVND (reference sequence). With 5 bases removed from V and 1 base from J, the gap between germline ends came to 11 bases. The CDR3 has 14 amino acids. CDR3 in amino acids: CASSPFTGNTEAFF. The CDR3 coding sequence is TGTGCCAGTAGTCCCTTCACAGGGAACACTGAAGCTTTCTTT.

The rearrangement uses TRBV12-3 or TRBV12-4 and TRBJ2-1; D uncertain. The V end was cut by 6 bases, the J end by 8 bases, with 11 bases between. The CDR3 spans 12 residues. CDR3 region: CASSPLSHEQFF. DNA for the CDR3: TGTGCCAGCAGCCCCCTTTCCCATGAGCAGTTCTTC.

V usage is TRBV28 and J usage is TRBJ2-6; maybe TRBD1 (7 bases). Germline CDR1 and CDR2: MDHEN and SYDVKM. V gave up 5 bases and J gave up 1 base, with 18 bases separating them. The CDR3 is 18 amino acids. In DNA, the CDR3 is TGTGCCAGCAGTCCCTTCCGACAGGGAGGATCTGGGGCCAACGTCCTGACTTTC. Translated, it gives CASSPFRQGGSGANVLTF.

This chain connects TRBV4-3 to TRBJ2-5, with 9 bases matching TRBD1. Germline values: CDR1 LGHNA, CDR2 YSLEER. The CDR3 runs to 14 residues. J lost 3 bases, V lost 2 bases, and 1 base had no gene match. The CDR3 sequence is CASSQTGGEETQYF. CDR3 bases: TGCGCCAGCAGCCAAACAGGGGGCGAAGAGACCCAGTACTTC.

The chain carries TRBV6-1 and TRBJ1-6, with a weak D call TRBD1 (6 bases). This CDR3 comprises 20 residues. V lost 1 base to trimming and J lost 5 bases, with 24 bases between them. Per germline, CDR1 MNHNS and CDR2 SASEGT. CDR3 DNA sequence: TGTGCCAGCAGTGAAGTCGGGGGGGCGCTTAATTCCAGAAATAATTCACCCCTCCACTTT. Its translation is CASSEVGGALNSRNNSPLHF.

This clone occurred once. The CDR3 spells CASSFGGPYEQYF. In DNA form, the CDR3 reads TGCGCCAGCAGCTTCGGGGGGCCCTACGAGCAGTACTTC. This chain uses TRBV5-1 with TRBJ2-7; possible D gene TRBD2, 7 bases. CDR1 and CDR2 from the germline V gene are SGHRS and YFSETQ. The V and J ends lost 2 bases and 2 bases respectively, with 8 bases between them. The CDR3 length is 13 residues.

V and J are TRBV3-1 (or the pseudogene TRBV3-2) and TRBJ1-1; 7 bases line up with TRBD1. The junction had 8 bases not matched to a gene; V was cut back by 7 bases and J by 3 bases. Germline CDR1 is LGHDT and CDR2 is YNNKEL (reference sequence). The CDR3 sequence is 14 residues long. The CDR3 region has the DNA TGTGCCAGCACGACGGGACAGCTAGACACTGAAGCTTTCTTT. It is translated as CASTTGQLDTEAFF.

The chain joins TRBV30 to TRBJ1-2; 8 bases map to TRBD1. Trimming removed 3 bases from V and 8 bases from J; junction bases left unmatched: 14. This CDR3 contains 15 residues. CDR1 and CDR2 (germline): GTSNPN, SVGIG (reference sequence). The CDR3 nucleotides read TGTGCCTGGAGCCTTTCCCGTAACAGGGGGAACGGCTACACCTTC. Its protein is CAWSLSRNRGNGYTF.

This clone was recorded once. The chain has TRBV19 and TRBJ2-1; tentatively, D is TRBD1 (7 bases). From germline, CDR1 is LNHDA and CDR2 SQIVND (reference sequence). With 3 bases removed from V and 1 base from J, the gap between germline ends came to 10 bases. This CDR3 contains 15 residues. CDR3 in DNA: TGTGCCAGTAGTATCAGGGGGGTTTCCTACAATGAGCAGTTCTTC. Translating gives CASSIRGVSYNEQFF.

The rearrangement joins TRBV5-1 to TRBJ2-3; TRBD1 is a possible D gene (7 bases). This CDR3 has 16 residues. V shed 0 bases and J shed 4 bases, with 15 bases lying between them. Germline-derived CDR1 and CDR2 are SGHRS and YFSETQ. The CDR3 protein is CASSLDAGGHADTQYF. CDR3 coding DNA: TGCGCCAGCAGCTTGGACGCAGGGGGGCATGCAGATACGCAGTATTTT.

The chain couples TRBV5-1 to TRBJ1-1; 8 bases agree with TRBD1. V lost 2 bases to trimming and J lost 4 bases; unmatched junction nucleotides: 7. The CDR3 has 15 amino acids. Looked up from germline, CDR1 is SGHRS and CDR2 is YFSETQ. The CDR3 reads CASSFDRGSATEAFF. In DNA, the CDR3 is TGCGCCAGCAGCTTCGACAGGGGTTCGGCCACTGAAGCTTTCTTT.

V gene TRBV28 combines with J gene TRBJ2-7, with 7 nucleotides matching TRBD1. The CDR3 is made up of 15 amino acids. Germline lookup yields CDR1 MDHEN and CDR2 SYDVKM. With V trimmed by 5 bases and J by 5 bases, 12 bases remained unmatched. DNA of the CDR3: TGTGCCAGCAGTAGACAGGGAAAGGAGCCCGACGAGCAGTACTTC. It yields the protein CASSRQGKEPDEQYF.

The rearrangement links TRBV28 to TRBJ2-7, with TRBD2 as a possible D gene (6 bases). The V end was cut by 4 bases, the J end by 7 bases, with 14 bases between. The germline CDR1 and CDR2 sequences are MDHEN and SYDVKM. The CDR3 runs 13 residues. The CDR3 region is CASSSPGLREQYF. As DNA, the CDR3 is TGTGCCAGCAGTTCCCCGGGACTCCGGGAGCAGTACTTC.

The CDR3 nucleotides are TGTGCCAGCAGCGTAGCTTCGGGGACTAGCGGGGGGGAGGAGACCCAGTACTTC. It is translated as CASSVASGTSGGEETQYF. This chain joins TRBV9 and TRBJ2-5; 16 nucleotides match TRBD2. Looked up from germline, CDR1 is SGDLS and CDR2 is YYNGEE. CDR3 length: 18 amino acids. J was trimmed by 5 bases and V by 0 bases; bases with no gene match: 7.

The sample holds one count of this clone. The rearrangement joins TRBV15 to TRBJ1-5; TRBD1 agrees at 9 bases. Per germline, CDR1 LNHNV and CDR2 YYDKDF (reference sequence). The CDR3 runs to 16 residues. Trimming at V came to 3 bases and at J to 7 bases, leaving 10 bases not matched to a gene. The DNA of the CDR3 is TGTGCCACCAGCAGTCCGGGCAGACAGGGGGGCCAGCCCCAGCATTTT. Its translation: CATSSPGRQGGQPQHF.

This chain connects TRBV7-9 to TRBJ1-2, with 10 bases fitting TRBD1. Germline-derived CDR1 and CDR2 are SEHNR and FQNEAQ (reference sequence). V lost 5 bases, J lost 0 bases, and 12 bases stayed unmatched. The CDR3 is made up of 18 amino acids. The CDR3 sequence: CASSPQIGTGEANYGYTF. CDR3 coding DNA: TGTGCCAGCAGCCCCCAGATAGGGACAGGGGAAGCTAACTATGGCTACACCTTC.

The chain carries TRBV7-2 and TRBJ1-4; D is perhaps TRBD1 (5 bases). Trimming pared 4 bases from V and 7 bases from J, leaving 10 bases between. The CDR3 runs to 13 residues. The germline gives CDR1 SGHTA, CDR2 FQGNSA. The CDR3: CASSSRGGEKLFF. As DNA, the CDR3 is TGTGCCAGCAGCTCCCGGGGGGGTGAAAAACTGTTTTTT.

J is TRBJ1-1 and V is TRBV2; the D gene is possibly TRBD1 (6 bases). V was trimmed by 2 bases and J by 4 bases, leaving 20 bases between them. The CDR3 runs 17 residues. Looked up from germline, CDR1 is SNHLY and CDR2 is FYNNEI. The CDR3 spells CASSETVPGVSGTEAFF. The CDR3 coding sequence is TGTGCCAGCAGTGAAACAGTGCCAGGGGTCTCCGGCACTGAAGCTTTCTTT. Looking up the rest from reference TRBV2 and TRBJ1-1 gives the full variable domain: EPEVTQTPSHQVTQMGQEVILRCVPISNHLYFYWYRQILGQKVEFLVSFYNNEISEKSEIFDDQFSVERPDGSNFTLKIRSTKLEDSAMYFCASSETVPGVSGTEAFFGQGTRLTVV.

The rearrangement uses TRBV2 and TRBJ2-5; 12 nucleotides line up with TRBD2. Germline V gene sequence: CDR1 SNHLY, CDR2 FYNNEI. The CDR3 is 14 residues long. Trimming at V came to 5 bases and at J to 3 bases, leaving 1 base not matched to a gene. The CDR3 region is CASSPSGGEETQYF. CDR3 in DNA: TGTGCCAGCAGTCCTAGCGGGGGGGAAGAGACCCAGTACTTC.

This clone was counted a single time. The chain carries TRBV11-2 and TRBJ2-2, with D possibly being TRBD2 (6 bases). Trimming removed 4 bases at V and 4 bases at J, with 22 bases between. This CDR3 has 18 residues. The V gene's germline CDR1 is SGHAT and CDR2 FQNNGV. CDR3 loop: CASSSHRGISVSTGELFF. In DNA form, the CDR3 reads TGTGCCAGCAGCTCCCACCGGGGGATCAGCGTGTCCACCGGGGAGCTGTTTTTT.

The rearrangement joins TRBV30 to TRBJ1-1; D is uncertain. Trimming took off 3 bases at V and 1 base at J, with 9 bases between the two ends. This CDR3 has 13 amino acids. CDR1 is GTSNPN, CDR2 SVGIG, per germline (reference sequence). The CDR3 DNA reads TGTGCCTGGAGGAACCCGGGGAACACTGAAGCTTTCTTT. Protein sequence: CAWRNPGNTEAFF.

The genes are TRBV5-1 and TRBJ2-1, with TRBD2 matching over 11 bases. CDR3 length equals 15 residues. The trim removed 5 bases at V and 7 bases at J, leaving 8 bases unmatched. In germline, CDR1 is SGHRS, CDR2 YFSETQ. CDR3 in amino acids: CASRELAGALNEQFF. CDR3 in DNA: TGCGCCAGCAGAGAACTAGCGGGAGCACTAAATGAGCAGTTCTTC.

As for this clone: Without the conserved terminal phenylalanine or tryptophan, this CDR3 likely stems from a read error. The DNA is left out, because the CDR3 cannot be placed on it with certainty; the CDR3 is given as TCRdb lists it. The chain has TRBV12-1 and TRBJ1-6; no DNA check was done on the table's D call, TRBD1. TRBV12-1 is annotated as a pseudogene. Including both end residues, the CDR3 is 14 amino acids long. The CDR3 spells CASSFGPGQGGSGD.

The chain uses TRBV7-9 and TRBJ2-7; 9 nucleotides agree with TRBD1. V gave up 3 bases and J gave up 6 bases; unmatched junction bases: 9. Looked up from germline, CDR1 is SEHNR and CDR2 is FQNEAQ (reference sequence). The CDR3 has 15 residues. CDR3 protein: CASSLDRQGGIEQYF. The DNA for the CDR3 is TGTGCCAGCAGCTTGGACAGACAGGGGGGAATCGAGCAGTACTTC.

The J gene is TRBJ2-7, the V gene TRBV4-3; 9 bases map to TRBD1. CDR1 is LGHNA and CDR2 is YSLEER in the germline V gene. V shed 3 bases and J 2 bases; nucleotides not matched to a gene: 8. The CDR3 covers 16 residues. CDR3 nucleotide sequence: TGCGCCAGCAGCCAGGCCGGGGGGACAGGGCCCTACGAGCAGTACTTC. It specifies CASSQAGGTGPYEQYF.

The gene calls are TRBV9 and TRBJ2-1; 13 bases match TRBD2. Germline lookup yields CDR1 SGDLS and CDR2 YYNGEE. The junction had 5 bases not matched to a gene; V was cut back by 3 bases and J by 5 bases. The CDR3 consists of 16 residues. The CDR3 region has the DNA TGTGCCAGCAGCGAGAGCGGGACTAGCGGGGACAATGAGCAGTTCTTC. It yields the protein CASSESGTSGDNEQFF.

In this sample, this clone turned up once. This rearrangement joins TRBV6-2 or TRBV6-3 to TRBJ1-2, with a tentative D call TRBD1 (6 bases). In germline, CDR1 is MNHEY, CDR2 SVGEGT. Trimming removed 2 bases from V and 4 bases from J, with 14 bases in between. This CDR3 has 15 residues. Here the CDR3 DNA reads TGTGCCAGCAGTTACGGGGGGGCGCAAATCTATGGCTACACCTTC. Translating it yields CASSYGGAQIYGYTF.

V and J are TRBV7-9 and TRBJ1-1, with TRBD1 identical over 7 bases. CDR1 SEHNR and CDR2 FQNEAQ come from the germline V gene (reference sequence). J gave up 0 bases and V 5 bases, and 12 bases lay outside the gene matches. This CDR3 is 17 amino acids long. The CDR3: CASSPRLRDSVNTEAFF. DNA of the CDR3: TGTGCCAGCAGCCCCCGACTACGGGACAGTGTGAACACTGAAGCTTTCTTT. Complete variable domain (other parts from reference TRBV7-9 and TRBJ1-1): DTGVSQNPRHKITKRGQNVTFRCDPISEHNRLYWYRQTLGQGPEFLTYFQNEAQLEKSRLLSDRFSAERPKGSFSTLEIQRTEQGDSAMYLCASSPRLRDSVNTEAFFGQGTRLTVV.

The V gene is TRBV9, the J gene TRBJ2-7; D may be TRBD1 (7 bases). V lost 0 bases and J 4 bases, leaving 11 bases between the germline ends. CDR1 is SGDLS, CDR2 YYNGEE, per germline. CDR3 size: 14 residues. CDR3 sequence reads: CASSVASGGYEQYF. The CDR3, as DNA: TGTGCCAGCAGCGTAGCTTCAGGGGGGTACGAGCAGTACTTC.

The J gene is TRBJ2-7, the V gene TRBV5-6; possible D gene TRBD2, 7 bases. This CDR3 has 19 amino acids. Between the trimmed V and J ends, which lost 1 base and 2 bases, there was a span of 25 bases. In germline, CDR1 is SGHDT, CDR2 YYEEEE. For the CDR3, the DNA is TGTGCCAGCAGCTTGAGACTCGGCAAGGGGGGGCTAAGGACCTACGAGCAGTACTTC. Amino acids: CASSLRLGKGGLRTYEQYF.

V and J are TRBV2 and TRBJ2-4, with D tentatively TRBD1 (5 bases). The CDR3 runs to 14 residues. Germline CDR1 is SNHLY and CDR2 is FYNNEI. Trimming removed 6 bases at V and 3 bases at J, with 12 bases between. The CDR3 nucleotides read TGTGCCAGCAGCCCAGGACACTACAAAAACATTCAGTACTTC. This gives the protein CASSPGHYKNIQYF. The whole variable domain, filled in from reference TRBV2 and TRBJ2-4, reads EPEVTQTPSHQVTQMGQEVILRCVPISNHLYFYWYRQILGQKVEFLVSFYNNEISEKSEIFDDQFSVERPDGSNFTLKIRSTKLEDSAMYFCASSPGHYKNIQYFGAGTRLSVL.

V and J are TRBV5-8 and TRBJ1-6, with D possibly matching TRBD1 (5 bases). Between the trimmed V and J ends, which lost 0 bases and 6 bases, there was a span of 7 bases. This CDR3 spans 14 amino acids. In germline, CDR1 is SGHTS, CDR2 YDEGEE. As DNA, the CDR3 is TGTGCCAGCAGCTTGGTGCAGGGTAATTCACCCCTCCACTTT. It is translated as CASSLVQGNSPLHF.